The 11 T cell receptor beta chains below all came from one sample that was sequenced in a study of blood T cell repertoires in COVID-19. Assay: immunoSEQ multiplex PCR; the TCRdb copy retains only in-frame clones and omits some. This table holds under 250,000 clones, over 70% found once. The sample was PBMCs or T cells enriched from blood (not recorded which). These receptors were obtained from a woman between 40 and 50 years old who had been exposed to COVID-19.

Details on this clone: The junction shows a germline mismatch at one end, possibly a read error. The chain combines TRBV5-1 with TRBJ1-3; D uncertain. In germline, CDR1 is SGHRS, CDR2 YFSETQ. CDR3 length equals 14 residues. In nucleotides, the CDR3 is TGTGCCAGCAGCTTTCTGGCCTCGGGAAACACCATATATTTT. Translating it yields CASSFLASGNTIYF.

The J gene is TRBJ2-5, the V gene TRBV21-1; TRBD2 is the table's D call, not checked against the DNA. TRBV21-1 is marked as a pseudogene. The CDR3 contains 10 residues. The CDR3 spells CARSQETQYF. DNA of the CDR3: TGTGCCAGATCTCAAGAGACCCAGTACTTC.

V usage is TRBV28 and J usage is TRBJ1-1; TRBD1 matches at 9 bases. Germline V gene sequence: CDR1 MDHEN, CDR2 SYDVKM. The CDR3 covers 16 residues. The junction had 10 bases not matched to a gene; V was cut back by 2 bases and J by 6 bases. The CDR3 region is CASSLPTGGLAPEAFF. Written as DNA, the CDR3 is TGTGCCAGCAGTTTACCCACAGGGGGCTTGGCCCCTGAAGCTTTCTTT. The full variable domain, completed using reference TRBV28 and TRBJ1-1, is DVKVTQSSRYLVKRTGEKVFLECVQDMDHENMFWYRQDPGLGLRLIYFSYDVKMKEKGDIPEGYSVSREKKERFSLILESASTNQTSMYLCASSLPTGGLAPEAFFGQGTRLTVV.

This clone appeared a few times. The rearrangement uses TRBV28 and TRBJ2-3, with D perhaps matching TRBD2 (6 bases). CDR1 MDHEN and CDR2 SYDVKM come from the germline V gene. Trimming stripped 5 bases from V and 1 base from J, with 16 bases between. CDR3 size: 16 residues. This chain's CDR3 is CASSPLGGSGTDTQYF. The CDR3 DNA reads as TGTGCCAGCAGTCCGTTGGGGGGTTCCGGCACAGATACGCAGTATTTT.

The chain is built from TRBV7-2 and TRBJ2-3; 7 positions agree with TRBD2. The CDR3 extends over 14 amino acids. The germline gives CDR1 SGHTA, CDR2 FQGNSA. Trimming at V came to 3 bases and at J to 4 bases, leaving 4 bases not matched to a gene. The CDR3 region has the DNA TGTGCCAGCAGCTTCACGGGGGGTGCAGATACGCAGTATTTT. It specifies CASSFTGGADTQYF. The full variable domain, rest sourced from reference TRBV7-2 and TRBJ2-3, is GAGVSQSPSNKVTEKGKDVELRCDPISGHTALYWYRQSLGQGLEFLIYFQGNSAPDKSGLPSDRFSAERTGGSVSTLTIQRTQQEDSAVYLCASSFTGGADTQYFGPGTRLTVL.

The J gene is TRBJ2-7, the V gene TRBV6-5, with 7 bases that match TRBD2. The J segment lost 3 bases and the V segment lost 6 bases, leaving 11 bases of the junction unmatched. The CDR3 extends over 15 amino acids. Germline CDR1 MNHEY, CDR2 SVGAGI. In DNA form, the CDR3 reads TGTGCCAGCAGGGGACTTTTGGCGGGGGTCTACGAGCAGTACTTC. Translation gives CASRGLLAGVYEQYF.

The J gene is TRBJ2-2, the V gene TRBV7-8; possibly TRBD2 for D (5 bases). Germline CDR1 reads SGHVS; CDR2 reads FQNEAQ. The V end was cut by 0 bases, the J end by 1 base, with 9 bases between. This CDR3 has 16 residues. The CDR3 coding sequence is TGTGCCAGCAGCTTAGCGACTGCGGGGAACACCGGGGAGCTGTTTTTT. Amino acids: CASSLATAGNTGELFF.

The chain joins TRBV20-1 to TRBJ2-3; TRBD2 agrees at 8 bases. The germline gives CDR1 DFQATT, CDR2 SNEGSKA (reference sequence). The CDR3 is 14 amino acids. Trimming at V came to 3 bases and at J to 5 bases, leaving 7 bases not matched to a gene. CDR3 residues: CSASNGRGRDTQYF. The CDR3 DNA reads TGCAGTGCTAGTAACGGGAGGGGTCGAGATACGCAGTATTTT.

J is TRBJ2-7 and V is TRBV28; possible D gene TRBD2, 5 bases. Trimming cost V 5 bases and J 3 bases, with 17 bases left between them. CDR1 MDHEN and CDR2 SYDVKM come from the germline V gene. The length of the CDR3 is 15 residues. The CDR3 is CASSVTRDYSYEQYV. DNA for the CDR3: TGTGCCAGCAGTGTAACGAGGGATTATAGCTACGAGCAGTACGTC.

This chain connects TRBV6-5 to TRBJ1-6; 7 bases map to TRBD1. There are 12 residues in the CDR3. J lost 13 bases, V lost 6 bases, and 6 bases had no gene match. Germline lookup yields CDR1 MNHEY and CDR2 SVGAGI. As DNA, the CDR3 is TGTGCCAGCAGACAATCGACAGGGCCCCTCCACTTT. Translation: CASRQSTGPLHF.

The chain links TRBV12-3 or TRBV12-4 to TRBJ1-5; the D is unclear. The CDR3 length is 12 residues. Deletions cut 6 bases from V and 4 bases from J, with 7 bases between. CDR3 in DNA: TGTGCCAGCAGCACTAGGAATCAGCCCCAGCATTTT. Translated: CASSTRNQPQHF.